A selection of T cell receptor beta chains follows, all from one sample in a study of blood T cell repertoires in COVID-19. The data were produced by immunoSEQ multiplex PCR, yet TCRdb's version contains in-frame clones alone and is incomplete. The table has 95,000 to 150,000 clones, almost 90% seen once. What was sequenced was peripheral blood. The receptors shown here come from a woman aged 60-75 years with COVID-19, enrolled during active disease. CDR3s include the opening cysteine and the closing phenylalanine or tryptophan. A D gene is named only where the DNA matches it firmly. A row's size may be missing; if present it is once, few, many or a size class.

J gene: TRBJ2-4
V gene: TRBV25-1
clone size: NA
D gene: NA
CDR3 DNA: TGTGCCAGCAGTTTCGGTGTTGTTAGCAAAAACATTCAGTACTTC
CDR3 protein: CASSFGVVSKNIQYF

J gene: TRBJ1-2
V gene: TRBV4-3
clone size: NA
D gene: NA
CDR3 DNA: TGCGCCAGCAGCCAAGATCTGCGGGGGGATAAAGGTGGCTACACCTTC
CDR3 protein: CASSQDLRGDKGGYTF

J gene: TRBJ2-5
V gene: TRBV4-3
clone size: NA
D gene: TRBD1
CDR3 DNA: TGCGCCAGCAGCCGGAGCGGACAGGGTTGGCGAGAGACCCAGTACTTC
CDR3 protein: CASSRSGQGWRETQYF

J gene: TRBJ1-2
V gene: TRBV9
clone size: NA
D gene: TRBD1
CDR3 DNA: TGTGCCAGCAGCTATGGACAGGGGACAAGCTATGGCTACACCTTC
CDR3 protein: CASSYGQGTSYGYTF

J gene: TRBJ2-3
V gene: TRBV6-1
clone size: NA
D gene: TRBD2
CDR3 DNA: TGTGCCAGCAGTGGAGGCCGGACTAGCGGGGGGGCAGATACGCAGTATTTT
CDR3 protein: CASSGGRTSGGADTQYF

J gene: TRBJ2-5
V gene: TRBV13
clone size: NA
D gene: TRBD2
CDR3 DNA: TGTGCCAGCAGCTTATCTGAACTAGCGGGGTTAGAGACCCAGTACTTC
CDR3 protein: CASSLSELAGLETQYF

J gene: TRBJ2-7
V gene: TRBV29-1
clone size: NA
D gene: NA
CDR3 DNA: TGCAGCGTTACGGACATCAACCAAGAGGAGCAGTACTTC
CDR3 protein: CSVTDINQEEQYF

J gene: TRBJ1-1
V gene: TRBV3-1/TRBV3-2
clone size: NA
D gene: NA
CDR3 DNA: TGTGCCAGCAGCCAAGGTTTCAGTATTGGTGAAGTTGACACTGAAGCTTTCTTT
CDR3 protein: CASSQGFSIGEVDTEAFF

J gene: TRBJ2-7
V gene: TRBV19
clone size: NA
D gene: TRBD2
CDR3 DNA: TGTGCCAGTAGTGCGGGGGGGCCAAACGAGCAGTACTTC
CDR3 protein: CASSAGGPNEQYF

J gene: TRBJ1-2
V gene: TRBV5-4
clone size: NA
D gene: TRBD1
CDR3 DNA: TGTGCCAGCAGCTCACCGGGACAGGGGCCATTCTATGGCTACACCTTC
CDR3 protein: CASSSPGQGPFYGYTF

J gene: TRBJ1-6
V gene: TRBV19
clone size: NA
D gene: NA
CDR3 DNA: TGTGCCAGTAGTGCCCGAGGGGAGGCCTATAATTCACCCCTCCACTTT
CDR3 protein: CASSARGEAYNSPLHF

J gene: TRBJ1-2
V gene: TRBV2
clone size: few
D gene: TRBD1
CDR3 DNA: TGTGCCGGGGGACAGGGGGCGGTAGGCTACACCTTC
CDR3 protein: CAGGQGAVGYTF

J gene: TRBJ2-5
V gene: TRBV9
clone size: NA
D gene: TRBD1
CDR3 DNA: TGTGCCAGCAGCGTAGCCGGGACAGGAGAGACCCAGTACTTC
CDR3 protein: CASSVAGTGETQYF

J gene: TRBJ2-4
V gene: TRBV4-2
clone size: NA
D gene: NA
CDR3 DNA: TGTGCCAGCAGCCAAGATGGCCTGGGGGCCGGAGCCAAAAACATTCAGTACTTC
CDR3 protein: CASSQDGLGAGAKNIQYF

J gene: TRBJ1-2
V gene: TRBV5-1
clone size: NA
D gene: NA
CDR3 DNA: TGCGCCAGCAGCTTGTATCCAGGGAACTATGGCTACACCTTC
CDR3 protein: CASSLYPGNYGYTF

J gene: TRBJ1-5
V gene: TRBV12-3/TRBV12-4
clone size: NA
D gene: TRBD1
CDR3 DNA: TGTGCCAGCAGCGCACAGGGGTATCAGCCCCAGCATTTT
CDR3 protein: CASSAQGYQPQHF

J gene: TRBJ1-3
V gene: TRBV5-1
clone size: NA
D gene: TRBD1
CDR3 DNA: TGCGCCAGCAGCTTCGGCAGGGGGCAGGGAGGAAACACCATATATTTT
CDR3 protein: CASSFGRGQGGNTIYF

J gene: TRBJ2-1
V gene: TRBV19
clone size: NA
D gene: TRBD2
CDR3 DNA: TGTGCCAGTAGGCCCCGCGGGGGGGCCGATGAGCAGTTCTTC
CDR3 protein: CASRPRGGADEQFF